Each of the 18 T cell receptor beta chains below was sequenced from the same sample in a study of blood T cells in healthy people across ages. Then a second PCR, running about 7 to 11 cycles, was carried out with a sample-barcoded 5' primer and a J-beta primer mix. One entry per CDR3 protein results from TCRdb running MiXCR on the 5' RACE reads. The table has more than 650,000 distinct CDR3 sequences, roughly 53% seen once. The sample was blood. These receptors all come from an elderly man in good health.

This chain links TRBV13 with TRBJ2-1; 10 bases agree with TRBD2. Germline CDR1 reads PRHDT; CDR2 reads FYEKMQ (reference sequence). Trimming removed 1 base from V and 1 base from J; junction bases left unmatched: 16. The CDR3 has 21 amino acids. CDR3 sequence (DNA): TGTGCCAGCAGCTTAGTAGTTGGAGCGGGAGGGCCGGAGACGTCCTACAATGAGCAGTTCTTC. Protein product: CASSLVVGAGGPETSYNEQFF.

The rearrangement uses TRBV7-2 and TRBJ2-7; D perhaps matches TRBD2 (5 bases). The CDR3 covers 14 residues. Germline V gene data show CDR1 as SGHTA and CDR2 as FQGNSA. With 1 base removed from V and 6 bases from J, the gap between germline ends came to 13 bases. CDR3 loop: CASSLGRAGPEQYF. CDR3 coding DNA: TGTGCCAGCAGCTTAGGGCGGGCGGGTCCCGAGCAGTACTTC. The full variable domain, rest sourced from reference TRBV7-2 and TRBJ2-7, is GAGVSQSPSNKVTEKGKDVELRCDPISGHTALYWYRQSLGQGLEFLIYFQGNSAPDKSGLPSDRFSAERTGGSVSTLTIQRTQQEDSAVYLCASSLGRAGPEQYFGPGTRLTVT.

Of note for this clonotype: One end of the junction does not line up with germline, which may come from a read error. The chain joins TRBV5-1 to TRBJ1-1; D may be TRBD1 (5 bases). Per the germline V gene, CDR1 is SGHRS and CDR2 is YFSETQ. CDR3 length equals 15 residues. The CDR3 sequence: CVSSLEARVGTEAFF. CDR3 sequence (DNA): TGCGTCAGCAGCTTGGAAGCCAGGGTGGGCACTGAAGCTTTCTTT.

This chain uses TRBV21-1 with TRBJ1-4; the table's D gene call, TRBD1, was not cross checked with the DNA. TRBV21-1 is a pseudogene. The CDR3 consists of 12 residues. CDR3 bases: TGTGCCAGCAGCCCTGTAGGGCGGGGGCTGTTTTTT. Encoded protein: CASSPVGRGLFF.

This clonotype was observed a handful of times. The V gene is TRBV7-2, the J gene TRBJ2-4; 14 bases fit TRBD2. The V gene's germline CDR1 is SGHTA and CDR2 FQGNSA. CDR3 size: 18 residues. The trim removed 1 base at V and 9 bases at J, leaving 11 bases unmatched. The CDR3 region has the DNA TGTGCCAGCAGCTTAGGACTAGCGGGAGGGCCGAAGGGTGCCATTCAGTACTTC. This codes for CASSLGLAGGPKGAIQYF.

V gene TRBV12-3 or TRBV12-4 combines with J gene TRBJ2-2; D ambiguous. The V end was cut by 3 bases, the J end by 6 bases, with 11 bases between. The length of the CDR3 is 14 residues. CDR3 in amino acids: CASSLVTLAGELFF. The CDR3 region has the DNA TGTGCCAGCAGTTTGGTCACACTTGCCGGGGAGCTGTTTTTT.

This clonotype came up a few times. V and J are TRBV29-1 and TRBJ2-3; 8 bases fit TRBD2. The length of the CDR3 is 16 residues. The germline V gene has CDR1 SQVTM and CDR2 ANQGSEA. Germline trimming cut 3 bases from V and 14 bases from J; bases unmatched to any gene: 22. The CDR3 reads CSVEVLAEEWHRDAYF. CDR3 DNA: TGCAGCGTTGAGGTACTAGCGGAAGAATGGCACAGAGACGCGTATTTT.

The V and J genes are TRBV12-3 or TRBV12-4 and TRBJ2-3; either TRBD1 or TRBD2 may supply D (5 bases each). Trimming left V 5 bases short and J 14 bases short, with 20 bases between. This CDR3 has 13 amino acids. CDR3 protein: CASSLGESRCAYF. The CDR3 region has the DNA TGTGCCAGCAGTCTAGGGGAGTCCAGATGCGCGTATTTT.

In its sample, this clonotype was seen a few times. This rearrangement joins TRBV6-1 to TRBJ2-1; 11 bases line up with TRBD2. Germline CDR1 and CDR2: MNHNS and SASEGT. The CDR3 runs to 16 residues. Trimming removed 6 bases from V and 2 bases from J; junction bases left unmatched: 6. DNA of the CDR3: TGTGCCAGCAGAGCGGGACTAGCGGCCCCCTACAATGAGCAGTTCTTC. Amino acids: CASRAGLAAPYNEQFF.

This chain joins TRBV2 and TRBJ2-7; D not certain. Germline assignment: CDR1 SNHLY and CDR2 FYNNEI. This CDR3 contains 13 residues. The V gene lost 5 bases and the J gene lost 3 bases, with 11 bases spanning the gap. The CDR3 DNA reads TGTGCCAGCAGTACCGGACGGTTCTACGAGCAGTACTTC. Amino acids: CASSTGRFYEQYF.

The chain employs TRBV5-1 and TRBJ2-7; weak D call: TRBD1 (5 bases). Germline loops: CDR1 SGHRS, CDR2 YFSETQ. The CDR3 extends over 13 amino acids. Between the trimmed V and J ends, which lost 1 base and 4 bases, there was a span of 9 bases. CDR3 nucleotides: TGCGCCAGCAGCTTGCGGAAGGGGTACGAGCAGTACTTC. This gives the protein CASSLRKGYEQYF. Based on the CDR3 plus reference TRBV5-1 and TRBJ2-7, the full variable domain is KAGVTQTPRYLIKTRGQQVTLSCSPISGHRSVSWYQQTPGQGLQFLFEYFSETQRNKGNFPGRFSGRQFSNSRSEMNVSTLELGDSALYLCASSLRKGYEQYFGPGTRLTVT.

For the CDR3, the DNA is TGTGCCAGCAGTTCGGGACAAGCAACGGCTAATGAAAAACTGTTTTTT. It translates to CASSSGQATANEKLFF. The chain has TRBV12-3 or TRBV12-4 and TRBJ1-4, with a possible D match to TRBD1 (6 bases). V was shortened by 4 bases and J by 3 bases, with 15 bases between the two germline ends. The CDR3 spans 16 residues.

This clonotype was seen repeatedly, ten times or more. The chain combines TRBV5-1 with TRBJ2-5, with D possibly matching TRBD2 (6 bases). From germline, CDR1 is SGHRS and CDR2 YFSETQ. The V gene lost 3 bases and the J gene lost 4 bases, with 13 bases spanning the gap. This CDR3 is built from 14 residues. Written as DNA, the CDR3 is TGCGCCAGCAGCTCTCCGGGAGTTGGAGAGACCCAGTACTTC. This codes for CASSSPGVGETQYF. The full variable domain, rest sourced from reference TRBV5-1 and TRBJ2-5, is KAGVTQTPRYLIKTRGQQVTLSCSPISGHRSVSWYQQTPGQGLQFLFEYFSETQRNKGNFPGRFSGRQFSNSRSEMNVSTLELGDSALYLCASSSPGVGETQYFGPGTRLLVL.

This rearrangement joins TRBV2 to TRBJ2-4; D may be TRBD1 (6 bases). V lost 3 bases and J 0 bases, leaving 9 bases between the germline ends. The CDR3 is made up of 15 amino acids. CDR1 and CDR2 from the germline V gene are SNHLY and FYNNEI. The CDR3 region has the DNA TGTGCCAGCAGTGAGGAAGGGGGAGCCAAAAACATTCAGTACTTC. It codes for CASSEEGGAKNIQYF.

As DNA, the CDR3 is TGCGCCAGCAGCATCGGGACAGGGGGCGAGAAGACCCAGTACTTC. Amino acid sequence: CASSIGTGGEKTQYF. The chain employs TRBV5-1 and TRBJ2-7, with 12 bases fitting TRBD1. With the DNA end fitting TRBJ2-5 better, the J assignment may be wrong. Per germline, CDR1 SGHRS and CDR2 YFSETQ. This CDR3 spans 15 amino acids.

This clonotype turned up a few times. The V and J genes are TRBV29-1 and TRBJ1-6; 10 bases are a match to TRBD1. With V trimmed by 5 bases and J by 5 bases, 3 bases remained unmatched. The CDR3 length is 14 residues. Germline V gene data show CDR1 as SQVTM and CDR2 as ANQGSEA. CDR3 coding DNA: TGCAGCGTTAAGACAGGGGGCGATAATTCACCCCTCCACTTT. Translating it yields CSVKTGGDNSPLHF.

CDR3 in DNA: TGTGCCAGCAGACTACTAGCGGGGGCCTACGAGCAGTACTTC. Amino acids: CASRLLAGAYEQYF. The chain employs TRBV12-3 or TRBV12-4 and TRBJ2-7; 11 bases agree with TRBD2. This CDR3 region has 14 residues. V dropped 6 bases and J dropped 2; count of bases not matched to a gene: 3.

This chain uses TRBV20-1 with TRBJ2-1; no definite D call. CDR1 and CDR2 (germline): DFQATT, SNEGSKA (reference sequence). The CDR3 has 14 amino acids. Between the trimmed V and J ends, which lost 2 bases and 8 bases, there was a span of 16 bases. CDR3 nucleotides: TGCAGTGCTAGATCGGGCGGCCCCGGGCATGAGCAGTTCTTC. It specifies CSARSGGPGHEQFF.